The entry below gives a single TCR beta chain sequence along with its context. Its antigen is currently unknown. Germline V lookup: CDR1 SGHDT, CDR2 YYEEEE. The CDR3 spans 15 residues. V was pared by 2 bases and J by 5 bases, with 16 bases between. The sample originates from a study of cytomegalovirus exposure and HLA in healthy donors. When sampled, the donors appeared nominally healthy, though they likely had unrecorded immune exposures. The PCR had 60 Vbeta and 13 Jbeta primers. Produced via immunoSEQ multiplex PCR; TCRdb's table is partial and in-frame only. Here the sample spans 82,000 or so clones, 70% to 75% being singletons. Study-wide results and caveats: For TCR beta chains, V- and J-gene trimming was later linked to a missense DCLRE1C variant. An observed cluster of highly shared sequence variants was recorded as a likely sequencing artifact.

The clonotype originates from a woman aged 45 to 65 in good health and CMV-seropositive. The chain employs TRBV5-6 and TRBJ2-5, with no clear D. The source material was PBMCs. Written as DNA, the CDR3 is TGTGCCAGCAGCTTCTCCTCACCCGGGTCGGAGACCCAGTACTTC. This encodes CASSFSSPGSETQYF.